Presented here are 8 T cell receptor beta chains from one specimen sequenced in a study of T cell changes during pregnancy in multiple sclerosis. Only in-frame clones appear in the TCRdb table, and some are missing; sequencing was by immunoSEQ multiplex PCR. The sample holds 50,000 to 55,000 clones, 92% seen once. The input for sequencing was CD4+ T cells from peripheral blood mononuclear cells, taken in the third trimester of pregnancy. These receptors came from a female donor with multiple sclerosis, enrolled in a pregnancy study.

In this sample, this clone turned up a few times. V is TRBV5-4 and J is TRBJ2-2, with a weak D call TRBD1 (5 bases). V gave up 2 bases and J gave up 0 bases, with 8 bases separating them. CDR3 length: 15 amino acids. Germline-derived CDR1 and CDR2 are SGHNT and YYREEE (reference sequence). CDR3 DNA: TGTGCCAGCAGCTTTCAGGGCTCGAACACCGGGGAGCTGTTTTTT. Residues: CASSFQGSNTGELFF. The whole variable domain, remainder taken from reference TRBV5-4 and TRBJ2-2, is ETGVTQSPTHLIKTRGQQVTLRCSSQSGHNTVSWYQQALGQGPQFIFQYYREEENGRGNFPPRFSGLQFPNYSSELNVNALELDDSALYLCASSFQGSNTGELFFGEGSRLTVL.

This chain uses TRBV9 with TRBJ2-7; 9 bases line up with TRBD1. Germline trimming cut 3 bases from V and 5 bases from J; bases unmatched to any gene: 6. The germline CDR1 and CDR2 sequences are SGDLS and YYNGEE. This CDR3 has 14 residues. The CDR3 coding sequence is TGTGCCAGCAGCGAGGGGACAGGGAGAAACGAGCAGTACTTC. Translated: CASSEGTGRNEQYF.

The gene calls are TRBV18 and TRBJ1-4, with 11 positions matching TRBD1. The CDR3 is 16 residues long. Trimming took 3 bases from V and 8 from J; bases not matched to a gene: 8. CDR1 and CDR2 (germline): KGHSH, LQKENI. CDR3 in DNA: TGTGCCAGCTCACCGGGACAGGGGGAAGAGGGAGAAAAACTGTTTTTT. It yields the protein CASSPGQGEEGEKLFF.

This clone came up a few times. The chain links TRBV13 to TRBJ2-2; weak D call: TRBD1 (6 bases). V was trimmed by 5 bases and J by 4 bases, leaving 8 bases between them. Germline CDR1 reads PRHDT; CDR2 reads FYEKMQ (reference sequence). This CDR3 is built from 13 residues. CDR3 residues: CASSLRGTGELFF. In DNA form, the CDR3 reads TGTGCCAGCAGCCTCAGGGGCACCGGGGAGCTGTTTTTT. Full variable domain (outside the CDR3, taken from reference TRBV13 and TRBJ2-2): AAGVIQSPRHLIKEKRETATLKCYPIPRHDTVYWYQQGPGQDPQFLISFYEKMQSDKGSIPDRFSAQQFSDYHSELNMSSLELGDSALYFCASSLRGTGELFFGEGSRLTVL.

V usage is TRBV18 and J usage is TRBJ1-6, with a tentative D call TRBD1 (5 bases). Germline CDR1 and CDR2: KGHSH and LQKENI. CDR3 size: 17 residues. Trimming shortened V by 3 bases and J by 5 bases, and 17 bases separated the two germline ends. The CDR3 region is CASSPREGTGNNSPLHF. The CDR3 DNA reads TGTGCCAGCTCACCGCGGGAGGGGACGGGTAATAATTCACCCCTCCACTTT. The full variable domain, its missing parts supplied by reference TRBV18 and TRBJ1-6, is NAGVMQNPRHLVRRRGQEARLRCSPMKGHSHVYWYRQLPEEGLKFMVYLQKENIIDESGMPKERFSAEFPKEGPSILRIQQVVRGDSAAYFCASSPREGTGNNSPLHFGNGTRLTVT.

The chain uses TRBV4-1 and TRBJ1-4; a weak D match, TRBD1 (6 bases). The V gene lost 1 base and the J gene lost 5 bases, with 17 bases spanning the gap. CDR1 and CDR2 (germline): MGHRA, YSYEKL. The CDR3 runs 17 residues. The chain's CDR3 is CASSQGSDRPGNEKLFF. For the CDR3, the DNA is TGCGCCAGCAGCCAAGGGTCTGACAGGCCAGGAAATGAAAAACTGTTTTTT.

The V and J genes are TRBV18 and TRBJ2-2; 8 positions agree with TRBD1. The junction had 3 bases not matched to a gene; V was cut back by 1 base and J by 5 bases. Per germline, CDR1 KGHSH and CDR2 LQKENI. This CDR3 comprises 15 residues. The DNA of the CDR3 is TGTGCCAGCTCACCACGACAGGGGTGGACCGGGGAGCTGTTTTTT. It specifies CASSPRQGWTGELFF.

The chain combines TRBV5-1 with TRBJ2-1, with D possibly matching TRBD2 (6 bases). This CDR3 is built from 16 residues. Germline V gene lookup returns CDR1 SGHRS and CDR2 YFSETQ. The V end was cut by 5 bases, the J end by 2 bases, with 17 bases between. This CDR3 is CASSRTPGLTYNEQFF. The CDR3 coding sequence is TGCGCCAGCAGTCGTACTCCGGGACTGACCTACAATGAGCAGTTCTTC.